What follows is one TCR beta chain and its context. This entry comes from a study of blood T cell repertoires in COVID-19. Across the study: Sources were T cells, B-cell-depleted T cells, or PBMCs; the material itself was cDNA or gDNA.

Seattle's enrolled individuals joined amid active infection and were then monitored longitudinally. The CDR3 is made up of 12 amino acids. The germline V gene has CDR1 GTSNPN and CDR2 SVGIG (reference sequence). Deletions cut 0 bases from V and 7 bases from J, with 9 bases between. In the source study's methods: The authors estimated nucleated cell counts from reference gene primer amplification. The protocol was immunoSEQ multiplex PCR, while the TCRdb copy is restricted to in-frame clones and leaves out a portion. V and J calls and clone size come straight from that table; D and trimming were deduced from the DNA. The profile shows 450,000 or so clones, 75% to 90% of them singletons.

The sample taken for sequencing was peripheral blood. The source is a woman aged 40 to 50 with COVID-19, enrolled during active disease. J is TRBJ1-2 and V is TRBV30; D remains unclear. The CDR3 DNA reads TGTGCCTGGAGTGTACTAGGGCCTGGCTACACCTTC. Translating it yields CAWSVLGPGYTF.